Presented here are 16 T cell receptor beta chains from one specimen sequenced in a study of T cells in Graves' hyperthyroidism and ophthalmopathy. Amplification yielded TCR beta CDR3 regions, with RNA transcripts as the source. Carried out on the TCR CDR3, a first-round RT-PCR used the HTBI primer set. TCRdb re-derived calls from the multiplex PCR reads in MiXCR, one entry per CDR3 protein. This sample has 540,000 or so distinct CDR3 sequences, with approximately 44% found just once. Sequencing was carried out using peripheral blood or thyroid tissue (not recorded which). All receptors derive from an adult woman with Graves' disease, either hyperthyroidism or ophthalmopathy (not recorded which).

V usage is TRBV5-6 and J usage is TRBJ2-5; no reliable D call. The germline V gene has CDR1 SGHDT and CDR2 YYEEEE. V was clipped by 2 bases and J by 5 bases, with 13 bases between them. There are 14 residues in the CDR3. The CDR3 DNA reads TGTGCCAGCAGCTTCAAGAACACCGGGGAGACCCAGTACTTC. Its translation: CASSFKNTGETQYF.

This clonotype was counted many times. The chain joins TRBV7-9 to TRBJ1-5; 8 bases fit TRBD1. Germline values: CDR1 SEHNR, CDR2 FQNEAQ (reference sequence). The CDR3 is 15 amino acids. V was pared by 4 bases and J by 4 bases, with 6 bases of the junction left unmatched. The CDR3 reads CASSSDRGRNQPQHF. As DNA, the CDR3 is TGTGCCAGCAGCTCTGACAGGGGTCGAAATCAGCCCCAGCATTTT.

The J gene is TRBJ1-4, the V gene TRBV10-2; D gene unclear. Trimming removed 2 bases from V and 2 bases from J, with 3 bases in between. Germline values: CDR1 WSHSY, CDR2 SAAADI. The CDR3 is made up of 13 amino acids. CDR3 nucleotide sequence: TGCGCCAGCAGTGAGGTGACTAATGAAAAACTGTTTTTT. As protein: CASSEVTNEKLFF.

As for this clonotype: A much larger clone differs by one base, so this may be a read error. The rearrangement links TRBV6-5 to TRBJ1-6; TRBD1 might be the D (6 bases). CDR3 length equals 14 residues. Germline V CDR1 and CDR2: MNHEY, SVGAGI. The CDR3 DNA sequence: TGTGCCAGCACTTACTGGACAGATAATTCACCCCTCCACTTT. Protein product: CASTYWTDNSPLHF.

This clonotype has only a few counts. The V gene is TRBV12-3 or TRBV12-4, the J gene TRBJ2-7; D is uncertain. V lost 3 bases and J lost 3, with 9 bases in between. The CDR3 runs 13 residues. CDR3 in DNA: TGTGCCAGCAGTTTCGGACGAGACTACGAGCAGTACTTC. This gives the protein CASSFGRDYEQYF.

The table lists this clonotype with many counts. The chain joins TRBV6-1 to TRBJ1-2; the match to TRBD1 covers 7 bases. CDR1 and CDR2 from the germline V gene are MNHNS and SASEGT. This CDR3 comprises 14 residues. The trim removed 2 bases at V and 5 bases at J, leaving 5 bases unmatched. The CDR3 DNA sequence: TGTGCCAGCAGTGAAAAAAGGACAGGTTATGGCTACACCTTC. It codes for CASSEKRTGYGYTF.

This clonotype has ten or more counts. The chain uses TRBV5-1 and TRBJ2-7, with 9 positions matching TRBD2. The CDR3 extends over 14 amino acids. V lost 6 bases to trimming and J lost 5 bases; unmatched junction nucleotides: 9. Germline lookup yields CDR1 SGHRS and CDR2 YFSETQ. CDR3 sequence (DNA): TGCGCCAGCAAGGAGGCTAGCGGGATAAACGAGCAGTACTTC. This gives the protein CASKEASGINEQYF.

This clonotype has at least ten counts. The chain is built from TRBV6-6 and TRBJ1-5, with D unresolved. CDR1 is MNHNY, CDR2 SVGAGI, per germline (reference sequence). This CDR3 is built from 14 residues. Trimming cost V 0 bases and J 2 bases, with 5 bases left between them. The CDR3 region is CASSYSKGNQPQHF. DNA of the CDR3: TGTGCCAGCAGTTACTCGAAGGGCAATCAGCCCCAGCATTTT.

This clonotype was seen at least ten times. This chain connects TRBV19 to TRBJ1-1; D not resolved. CDR3 length: 14 residues. Per the germline V gene, CDR1 is LNHDA and CDR2 is SQIVND (reference sequence). V gave up 5 bases and J gave up 5 bases, with 15 bases separating them. The CDR3 DNA reads as TGTGCCAGTAGTCTCCGACGCGTGGGGACTGAAGCTTTCTTT. This codes for CASSLRRVGTEAFF.

The chain links TRBV7-9 to TRBJ2-7, with TRBD2 matching 10 bases. Germline loops: CDR1 SEHNR, CDR2 FQNEAQ (reference sequence). The CDR3 is 14 residues long. J lost 7 bases, V lost 5 bases, and 8 bases had no gene match. CDR3 residues: CASSPPSGRGEQYF. The CDR3 nucleotides are TGTGCCAGCAGCCCCCCTAGCGGGAGAGGGGAGCAGTACTTC.

The genes are TRBV13 and TRBJ1-2; D is possibly TRBD1 (5 bases). This CDR3 has 14 residues. V lost 5 bases, J lost 4 bases, and 14 bases lay in between. Germline CDR1 PRHDT, CDR2 FYEKMQ (reference sequence). The CDR3 DNA is TGTGCCAGCAGCGGCGGGGGAGGATCCTATGGCTACACCTTC. This codes for CASSGGGGSYGYTF.

The gene calls are TRBV5-6 and TRBJ2-7, with a tentative D call TRBD2 (5 bases). CDR1 SGHDT and CDR2 YYEEEE come from the germline V gene. Trimming removed 9 bases at V and 1 base at J, with 17 bases between. The CDR3 loop spans 14 amino acids. The CDR3 nucleotides read TGTGCCATCGCCGTGGCAGAGGGTTCCTACGAGCAGTACTTC. Its translation is CAIAVAEGSYEQYF.

This clonotype occurred many times. The chain employs TRBV7-2 and TRBJ2-7, with 7 positions matching TRBD1. Germline V lookup: CDR1 SGHTA, CDR2 FQGNSA. This CDR3 spans 14 amino acids. V trimming: 9 bases; J trimming: 0 bases; junction bases outside the gene matches: 8. The DNA for the CDR3 is TGTGCCAGTCAGGCACAGGGGCACTCCTACGAGCAGTACTTC. Translated, it gives CASQAQGHSYEQYF.

V is TRBV2 and J is TRBJ2-1; tentatively, D is TRBD1 (5 bases). The CDR3 contains 14 residues. In germline, CDR1 is SNHLY, CDR2 FYNNEI. V dropped 8 bases and J dropped 3 bases, with 14 bases sitting between them. As DNA, the CDR3 is TGTGCCAGCGGGGCCTCATGGGTCTACAATGAGCAGTTCTTC. Encoded protein: CASGASWVYNEQFF.

With regard to this clonotype: Lacking the conserved final phenylalanine or tryptophan, this CDR3 likely reflects a read error. The DNA is left out, because the CDR3 cannot be placed on it with certainty; the CDR3 is given as TCRdb lists it. The chain employs TRBV5-5 and TRBJ2-6. The CDR3 adds up to 8 amino acids, both ends counted. The V gene's germline CDR1 is SGHKS and CDR2 YYEKEE (reference sequence). This CDR3 reads CASSAGTS.

This clonotype has at least ten counts. This sequence joins TRBV7-9 and TRBJ2-7; D gene uncertain. From germline, CDR1 is SEHNR and CDR2 FQNEAQ (reference sequence). The CDR3 length is 14 residues. Trimming shortened V by 1 base and J by 0 bases, and 7 bases separated the two germline ends. CDR3 protein: CASSLELNSYEQYF. In DNA form, the CDR3 reads TGTGCCAGCAGCTTAGAGTTGAACTCCTACGAGCAGTACTTC.